The clone carrying this TCR beta chain has more than one count but fewer than ten. Its antigen is currently unknown. PCR amplification relied on 60 Vbeta primers (plus 13 Jbeta primers). Here immunoSEQ multiplex PCR was the method, and the copy in TCRdb shows in-frame clones only, minus some. Of under 150,000 clones listed, around 72% are singletons. The data belong to a study of cytomegalovirus exposure and HLA in healthy donors. The V and J ends lost 6 bases and 7 bases respectively, with 13 bases between them. The CDR3 has 14 residues. Looked up from germline, CDR1 is LNHDA and CDR2 is SQIVND (reference sequence). Findings and limits, study-wide: In an earlier analysis, most TCR beta V segments were productive about 87% or about 30% of the time.

The V call is TRBV19, the J call TRBJ1-6, with D maybe TRBD1 (6 bases). Sequences were obtained from PBMCs. The source of this sequence is a man in his forties in good health and CMV-seronegative. The CDR3 bases are TGTGCCAGTAGGGGGGCTGGTGAGAATTCACCCCTCCACTTT. Translating gives CASRGAGENSPLHF.